The clone carrying this TCR beta chain was detected many times. This entry comes from a study of T-cell reconstitution after alpha-beta-depleted transplantation in children. Preparing the TCRbeta library involved the use of unique molecular identifiers. TCRdb re-called the PCR reads with MiXCR, one entry per CDR3 protein. The data show a few hundred thousand distinct CDR3 sequences, 10% to 13% seen once. V shed 4 bases and J shed 0 bases, with 7 bases lying between them. In germline, CDR1 is MDHEN, CDR2 SYDVKM. The CDR3 loop spans 13 amino acids. The sequencing used PBMCs from the stem cell graft donor, collected from the stem cell graft. This chain links TRBV28 with TRBJ2-7, with D unresolved. The sequence came from a human donor who donated a stem cell graft to a child with acute lymphoblastic leukemia. The CDR3 coding sequence is TGTGCCAGCAGTTCACGGATCTCCTACGAGCAGTACTTC. Amino acid sequence: CASSSRISYEQYF.